This TCR beta chain was sequenced in a study of human T cells and chemical hapten exposure. This clonotype was found many times. Time point here: pre-sensitization, week 0. The sample's treatment: therapeutic diphenylcyclopropenone sensitization with weekly scalp DPC. MiXCR was run by TCRdb on the RACE reads, yielding one entry per CDR3 protein. Of approximately 400,000 distinct CDR3 sequences listed, around 5.5% are singletons. With 5 bases removed from V and 4 bases from J, the gap between germline ends came to 21 bases. CDR1 and CDR2 from the germline V gene are MDHEN and SYDVKM. This CDR3 comprises 16 residues.

The sample in question was whole blood, obtained in connection with sensitization to the hapten diphenylcyclopropenone (DPC). This receptor was identified in a woman in her 50s with alopecia areata. Some clones in this sample may be carry-over from other donors' samples. The rearrangement uses TRBV28 and TRBJ2-7; maybe TRBD2 (5 bases). The CDR3 is CASSGVILGVPYEQYF. In DNA form, the CDR3 reads TGTGCCAGCAGTGGAGTCATACTAGGTGTCCCTTACGAGCAGTACTTC.